The 20 T cell receptor beta chains in this list originate from one sample, sequenced in a study of blood T cell repertoires in COVID-19. Profiling relied on immunoSEQ multiplex PCR, and the TCRdb table lists in-frame clones only, not all of them. The sample has approximately 110,000 clones, 69% seen once; the top ten hold 5% to 6.5%. Source material: peripheral blood. Receptor source: a man aged 80 or over with acute or convalescent COVID-19.

This CDR3 reads CATSRTSGSYEQFF. The CDR3, as DNA: TGTGCCACCAGCAGGACTAGCGGGAGCTATGAGCAGTTCTTC. The rearrangement joins TRBV15 to TRBJ2-1; 12 positions match TRBD2. From germline, CDR1 is LNHNV and CDR2 YYDKDF (reference sequence). The CDR3 has 14 residues. Trimming removed 3 bases from V and 8 bases from J; junction bases left unmatched: 2.

The V and J genes are TRBV28 and TRBJ1-3, with D possibly TRBD1 on 5 matching bases. The CDR3 runs to 16 residues. Germline V gives CDR1 MDHEN, CDR2 SYDVKM. The V end was cut by 6 bases, the J end by 2 bases, with 17 bases between. In nucleotides, the CDR3 is TGTGCCAGCAGCTCCCCCGGGGGAGGGGCTGGAAACACCATATATTTT. It codes for CASSSPGGGAGNTIYF.

The chain recombines TRBV10-3 with TRBJ1-3; TRBD1 agrees at 7 bases. The ends lost 3 bases at V and 1 base at J; junction bases unmatched: 9. This CDR3 spans 17 amino acids. Germline V gives CDR1 ENHRY, CDR2 SYGVKD. The CDR3, as DNA: TGTGCCATCAGTGAAGGGCAGGGGGGTAGATCTGGAAACACCATATATTTT. It translates to CAISEGQGGRSGNTIYF.

The chain carries TRBV28 and TRBJ1-1; 12 bases are shared with TRBD1. With V trimmed by 8 bases and J by 6 bases, 10 bases remained unmatched. The CDR3 is made up of 15 amino acids. Germline loops: CDR1 MDHEN, CDR2 SYDVKM. CDR3 sequence reads: CASGDRGHYSSEAFF. The CDR3 DNA follows: TGTGCCAGCGGGGACAGGGGGCATTACTCTTCTGAAGCTTTCTTT.

This clone was observed once. A much bigger clone sits one base away, suggesting this may be a read error. Distinct nucleotide sequences in the sample also encode this CDR3. The chain combines TRBV14 with TRBJ2-1; D not certain. This CDR3 has 12 residues. Trimming shortened V by 1 base and J by 8 bases, and 6 bases separated the two germline ends. Germline loops: CDR1 SGHDN, CDR2 FVKESK. In nucleotides, the CDR3 is TGTGCCAGCAGCCAAGGGCGGTATGAGCAGTTCTTC. The encoded protein is CASSQGRYEQFF.

This clone was seen only a few times. The J gene is TRBJ1-2, the V gene TRBV5-6; 8 bases map to TRBD1. CDR3 length: 13 residues. Germline CDR1 and CDR2: SGHDT and YYEEEE. V lost 4 bases, J lost 8 bases, and 7 bases stayed unmatched. The CDR3 nucleotides read TGTGCCAGCAGCAGACAGGGGATGTACGGCTACACCTTC. This translates into CASSRQGMYGYTF.

The V gene is TRBV27, the J gene TRBJ2-7; TRBD1 aligns across 7 bases. This CDR3 region has 13 residues. After removal of 5 bases from V and 5 bases from J, the junction contained 6 bases not matched to a gene. Germline assignment: CDR1 MNHEY and CDR2 SMNVEV (reference sequence). The CDR3 spells CASSLRQGHEQYF. DNA of the CDR3: TGTGCCAGCAGTCTTAGACAGGGCCACGAGCAGTACTTC.

V gene TRBV9 combines with J gene TRBJ2-7; 8 bases match TRBD1. J lost 3 bases, V lost 4 bases, and 9 bases had no gene match. The V gene's germline CDR1 is SGDLS and CDR2 YYNGEE. The CDR3 spans 15 residues. As DNA, the CDR3 is TGTGCCAGCAGCCCAAGGGGACAGGATAACTACGAGCAGTACTTC. This codes for CASSPRGQDNYEQYF.

The chain employs TRBV3-1 (or the pseudogene TRBV3-2) and TRBJ2-7; 11 bases are shared with TRBD2. V lost 1 base, J lost 5 bases, and 7 bases stayed unmatched. Germline CDR1 LGHDT, CDR2 YNNKEL (reference sequence). The CDR3 totals 16 residues. The CDR3 nucleotides are TGTGCCAGCAGCCAAGTTTTAGCGGGAGGGGGGAACGAGCAGTACTTC. It codes for CASSQVLAGGGNEQYF.

The rearrangement links TRBV6-2 or TRBV6-3 to TRBJ2-3; TRBD2 aligns across 9 bases. The CDR3 has 16 amino acids. Germline V gene sequence: CDR1 MNHEY, CDR2 SVGEGT. J lost 4 bases, V lost 2 bases, and 7 bases had no gene match. The CDR3 loop reads CASSYGFSGSPDTQYF. Here the CDR3 DNA reads TGTGCCAGCAGTTACGGGTTTAGCGGGAGCCCAGATACGCAGTATTTT.

The chain's CDR3 is CASSPPGLNFYNEQFF. The CDR3 coding sequence is TGTGCCAGTAGTCCCCCGGGACTCAATTTCTACAATGAGCAGTTCTTC. The chain combines TRBV19 with TRBJ2-1, with D tentatively TRBD2 (6 bases). Germline-derived CDR1 and CDR2 are LNHDA and SQIVND (reference sequence). V was shortened by 5 bases and J by 3 bases, with 17 bases between the two germline ends. The CDR3 extends over 16 amino acids.

The V gene is TRBV5-1, the J gene TRBJ2-1; TRBD2 aligns across 11 bases. The V and J ends lost 3 bases and 3 bases, in that order; junction bases with no gene match: 8. The CDR3 contains 17 residues. Germline-derived CDR1 and CDR2 are SGHRS and YFSETQ. The CDR3, as DNA: TGCGCCAGCAGCTGGGCCGGGACTAGCGGTAACTACAATGAGCAGTTCTTC. Translation gives CASSWAGTSGNYNEQFF.

The gene calls are TRBV4-3 and TRBJ2-2; unclear D gene. This CDR3 contains 13 residues. Germline lookup yields CDR1 LGHNA and CDR2 YSLEER. Trimming removed 2 bases at V and 8 bases at J, with 9 bases between. CDR3 sequence: CASSQRVSGELFF. For the CDR3, the DNA is TGCGCCAGCAGCCAACGAGTGAGTGGGGAGCTGTTTTTT.

This clone was observed a few times. The CDR3 reads CASSPSGINSYEQYF. The CDR3 DNA is TGTGCCAGCAGTCCATCCGGGATCAACTCCTACGAGCAGTACTTC. The chain recombines TRBV7-2 with TRBJ2-7, with a weak D call TRBD2 (5 bases). The germline V gene has CDR1 SGHTA and CDR2 FQGNSA. Trimming took off 6 bases at V and 0 bases at J, with 15 bases between the two ends. CDR3 length equals 15 residues. The full variable domain, with the rest looked up from reference TRBV7-2 and TRBJ2-7, is GAGVSQSPSNKVTEKGKDVELRCDPISGHTALYWYRQSLGQGLEFLIYFQGNSAPDKSGLPSDRFSAERTGGSVSTLTIQRTQQEDSAVYLCASSPSGINSYEQYFGPGTRLTVT.

The rearrangement uses TRBV6-2 or TRBV6-3 and TRBJ2-1; tentative D call: TRBD1 (5 bases). V was pared by 6 bases and J by 7 bases, with 19 bases between. The CDR3 is made up of 15 amino acids. Germline values: CDR1 MNHEY, CDR2 SVGEGT. The CDR3 is CASSLRSQAGNEQFF. CDR3 DNA: TGTGCCAGCAGCCTTCGGTCACAGGCCGGGAATGAGCAGTTCTTC.

The chain links TRBV7-9 to TRBJ1-1, with 8 bases that match TRBD1. The trim removed 3 bases at V and 0 bases at J, leaving 0 bases unmatched. There are 14 residues in the CDR3. Germline V gene data show CDR1 as SEHNR and CDR2 as FQNEAQ (reference sequence). CDR3 coding DNA: TGTGCCAGCAGCTTGGGACAGGTGAACACTGAAGCTTTCTTT. Amino acids: CASSLGQVNTEAFF.

The chain uses TRBV28 and TRBJ2-5; a weak D match, TRBD2 (5 bases). Germline CDR1 reads MDHEN; CDR2 reads SYDVKM. V lost 7 bases to trimming and J lost 0 bases, with 9 bases between them. The CDR3 is 13 residues long. CDR3 sequence reads: CASNPGYQETQYF. The CDR3 DNA reads TGTGCCAGCAACCCGGGGTACCAAGAGACCCAGTACTTC.

The chain uses TRBV27 and TRBJ2-7, with TRBD2 matching over 7 bases. This CDR3 contains 14 residues. With 2 bases clipped from V and 1 base from J, the junction kept 2 bases outside the gene matches. Germline CDR1 is MNHEY and CDR2 is SMNVEV (reference sequence). This chain's CDR3 is CASSLAGDSYEQYF. The CDR3 DNA follows: TGTGCCAGCAGTTTAGCGGGGGATTCCTACGAGCAGTACTTC.

V usage is TRBV3-1 (or the pseudogene TRBV3-2) and J usage is TRBJ2-1, with D possibly TRBD2 on 6 matching bases. The CDR3 length is 15 residues. The germline gives CDR1 LGHDT, CDR2 YNNKEL (reference sequence). V was trimmed by 2 bases and J by 3 bases, leaving 11 bases between them. This chain's CDR3 is CASSQQRLGYNEQFF. In DNA form, the CDR3 reads TGTGCCAGCAGCCAACAAAGACTAGGCTACAATGAGCAGTTCTTC.

The chain combines TRBV11-2 with TRBJ2-1; TRBD2 matches 7 bases. After removal of 2 bases from V and 8 bases from J, the junction contained 9 bases not matched to a gene. Germline loops: CDR1 SGHAT, CDR2 FQNNGV. This CDR3 contains 15 residues. CDR3 nucleotide sequence: TGTGCCAGCAGCTTATGGCGGGAGATCGGTTATGAGCAGTTCTTC. Translation: CASSLWREIGYEQFF.